The clone carrying this T cell receptor (beta chain) was seen a handful of times. The data derive from a study of T cell changes during pregnancy in multiple sclerosis. The CDR3 has 14 residues. V gave up 6 bases and J gave up 1 base, with 12 bases separating them. Germline values: CDR1 LNHDA, CDR2 SQIVND (reference sequence). The method was immunoSEQ multiplex PCR; TCRdb's version includes in-frame clones alone and lacks a portion of them. Of about 51,000 clones listed, 93% were seen once; the top ten hold around 1.9%. The source is a female donor with multiple sclerosis, enrolled in a pregnancy study. This specimen was peripheral blood, taken in the second trimester of pregnancy. The rearrangement joins TRBV19 to TRBJ2-5; possibly TRBD1 for D (6 bases). The CDR3 region has the DNA TGTGCCAGTAGCCCGAACAGGGTCCAAGAGACCCAGTACTTC. This codes for CASSPNRVQETQYF.